This is a list of T cell receptor beta chains from one sample in a study of memory CD4+ T cells and cytomegalovirus serostatus. Clones were read by immunoSEQ multiplex PCR, and TCRdb kept only the in-frame ones, dropping some. The sample records approximately 51,000 clones, about 70% being singletons. The sample taken for sequencing was memory CD4+ T cells from blood. The origin of the receptors is an adult in good health and CMV-seropositive. CDR3s include the opening cysteine and the closing phenylalanine or tryptophan. A D gene is named only where the DNA matches it firmly. A row's size may be missing; if present it is once, few, many or a size class.

d_gene: NA
v_gene: TRBV11-2
j_gene: TRBJ2-3
abundance: NA
CDR3nt: TGTGCCAGCAGCTTAACGTCAGCTGTCACAGATACGCAGTATTTT
CDR3aa: CASSLTSAVTDTQYF

d_gene: TRBD2
v_gene: TRBV5-1
j_gene: TRBJ2-2
abundance: once
CDR3nt: TGCGCCAGCAGCTTAACTAGCGTGAACACCGGGGAGCTGTTTTTT
CDR3aa: CASSLTSVNTGELFF

d_gene: NA
v_gene: TRBV19
j_gene: TRBJ2-1
abundance: NA
CDR3nt: TGTGCCAGTAGTATAAAGGGACAAGGGGTCAATGAGCAGTTCTTC
CDR3aa: CASSIKGQGVNEQFF

d_gene: NA
v_gene: TRBV7-6
j_gene: TRBJ2-3
abundance: NA
CDR3nt: TGTGCCAGCAGCTTTGGAGGGGGGGCGAACGCAGATACGCAGTATTTT
CDR3aa: CASSFGGGANADTQYF

d_gene: NA
v_gene: TRBV6-1
j_gene: TRBJ1-3
abundance: NA
CDR3nt: TGTGCCAGCAGTGGGGGACGGACGGCTGGAAACACCATATATTTT
CDR3aa: CASSGGRTAGNTIYF

d_gene: TRBD2
v_gene: TRBV7-8
j_gene: TRBJ2-1
abundance: NA
CDR3nt: TGTGCCAGCAGCCACGGACTAGCCACCACAAATGAGCAGTTCTTC
CDR3aa: CASSHGLATTNEQFF

d_gene: NA
v_gene: TRBV2
j_gene: TRBJ1-1
abundance: few
CDR3nt: TGTGCCAGCAGACTGGGACAGAACACTGAAGCTTTCTTT
CDR3aa: CASRLGQNTEAFF

d_gene: NA
v_gene: TRBV4-3
j_gene: TRBJ2-1
abundance: NA
CDR3nt: TGCGCCAGCAGCCAGGGGAACCGGGGACACGAGCAGTTCTTC
CDR3aa: CASSQGNRGHEQFF

d_gene: TRBD1
v_gene: TRBV4-3
j_gene: TRBJ1-1
abundance: few
CDR3nt: TGCGCCAGCAGCCAAGCCCAATTCGGGACAGGTTCTGAAGCTTTCTTT
CDR3aa: CASSQAQFGTGSEAFF

d_gene: TRBD2
v_gene: TRBV7-8
j_gene: TRBJ2-5
abundance: NA
CDR3nt: TGTGCCAGCAGCGCGACTAGCCGCGGGGAGACCCAGTACTTC
CDR3aa: CASSATSRGETQYF

d_gene: NA
v_gene: TRBV11-1
j_gene: TRBJ2-2
abundance: NA
CDR3nt: TGTGCCAGCAGCTTAGAGGGGGAGTGGACCGGGGAGCTGTTTTTT
CDR3aa: CASSLEGEWTGELFF

d_gene: TRBD1
v_gene: TRBV6-6
j_gene: TRBJ1-5
abundance: many
CDR3nt: TGTGCCAGCAACCCAGGGGGGAGTGTAGAGCCCCAGCATTTT
CDR3aa: CASNPGGSVEPQHF

d_gene: NA
v_gene: TRBV4-3
j_gene: TRBJ2-3
abundance: NA
CDR3nt: TGCGCCAGCAGCCCCTACACGAAAGGGAGCACAGATACGCAGTATTTT
CDR3aa: CASSPYTKGSTDTQYF

d_gene: NA
v_gene: TRBV28
j_gene: TRBJ2-1
abundance: NA
CDR3nt: TGTGCCCTAACCGGGGACGGGAAAAATGAGCAGTTCTTC
CDR3aa: CALTGDGKNEQFF

d_gene: NA
v_gene: TRBV7-2
j_gene: TRBJ1-1
abundance: NA
CDR3nt: TGTGCCAGCAGCCCGAACAGGAACACTGAAGCTTTCTTT
CDR3aa: CASSPNRNTEAFF

d_gene: NA
v_gene: TRBV7-9
j_gene: TRBJ2-1
abundance: NA
CDR3nt: TGTGCCAGCAGCTCGGTCGGAGGGGCCGATGAGCAGTTCTTC
CDR3aa: CASSSVGGADEQFF

d_gene: NA
v_gene: TRBV5-1
j_gene: TRBJ1-1
abundance: NA
CDR3nt: TGCGCCAGCAGCTTGAATGCCCGGGGGCCTGAAGCTTTCTTT
CDR3aa: CASSLNARGPEAFF

d_gene: NA
v_gene: TRBV5-4
j_gene: TRBJ1-6
abundance: NA
CDR3nt: TGTGCCAGCAGCTTGGCGTCCTCAGAAGGAGCTTCACCCCTCCACTTT
CDR3aa: CASSLASSEGASPLHF

d_gene: NA
v_gene: TRBV5-1
j_gene: TRBJ2-3
abundance: NA
CDR3nt: TGCGCCAGCAGCTTGGCCGGGACCACAGATACGCAGTATTTT
CDR3aa: CASSLAGTTDTQYF

d_gene: NA
v_gene: TRBV11-2
j_gene: TRBJ2-3
abundance: NA
CDR3nt: TGTGCCAGCAGCTTAGGCTTTAGGGGCCGTGTGGATTATACGCAGTATTTT
CDR3aa: CASSLGFRGRVDYTQYF

d_gene: NA
v_gene: TRBV6-1
j_gene: TRBJ2-1
abundance: NA
CDR3nt: TGTGCCAGCAGTGAAACGCGGGGCGATGAGCAGTTCTTC
CDR3aa: CASSETRGDEQFF

d_gene: TRBD1
v_gene: TRBV5-6
j_gene: TRBJ2-7
abundance: NA
CDR3nt: TGTGCCAGCAGCCCCGGACAGGGGCTGTCGTACGAGCAGTACTTC
CDR3aa: CASSPGQGLSYEQYF

d_gene: NA
v_gene: TRBV19
j_gene: TRBJ2-3
abundance: NA
CDR3nt: TGTGCCAGTAGTCCGGAGGTCGACACAGATACGCAGTATTTT
CDR3aa: CASSPEVDTDTQYF

d_gene: NA
v_gene: TRBV11-2
j_gene: TRBJ2-3
abundance: few
CDR3nt: TGTGCCAGCAGCCTCCACTTCTCGCAGTATTTT
CDR3aa: CASSLHFSQYF

d_gene: TRBD1
v_gene: TRBV18
j_gene: TRBJ2-7
abundance: once
CDR3nt: TGTGCCAGCTCACTAGGACAGGGGGCGTCCTACGAGCAGTACTTC
CDR3aa: CASSLGQGASYEQYF

d_gene: NA
v_gene: TRBV27
j_gene: TRBJ2-2
abundance: NA
CDR3nt: TGTGCCAGCAGTTTCGGCAGGGGTAACACCGGGGAGCTGTTTTTT
CDR3aa: CASSFGRGNTGELFF